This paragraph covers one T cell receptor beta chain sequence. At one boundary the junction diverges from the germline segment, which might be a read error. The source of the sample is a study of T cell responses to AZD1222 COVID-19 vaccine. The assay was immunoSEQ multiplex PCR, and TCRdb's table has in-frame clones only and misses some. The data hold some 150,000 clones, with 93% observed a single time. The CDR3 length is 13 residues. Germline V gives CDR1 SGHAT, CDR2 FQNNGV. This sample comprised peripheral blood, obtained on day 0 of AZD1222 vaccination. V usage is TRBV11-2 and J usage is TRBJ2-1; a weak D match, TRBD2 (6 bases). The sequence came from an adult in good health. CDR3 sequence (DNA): TGTGCCAGCAGCTTAGGGCGGCAGGGAGGATCGGTCTTC. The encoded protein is CASSLGRQGGSVF.